This T cell receptor beta chain comes out of a study of T cells in Graves' hyperthyroidism and ophthalmopathy (dated by TCRdb to the late 2010s). Regarding the complete study: Peripheral blood samples were taken at initial diagnosis, before any treatment was given. To identify TCR V-J signatures that set the groups apart, the researchers used a discovery cohort of about a hundred patients, made up of roughly 40 with Graves' ophthalmopathy and about 55 with stable Graves' hyperthyroidism. An independent validation cohort of around 20 hyperthyroidism patients and roughly 16 patients who later progressed to ophthalmopathy tested prospective prediction of ophthalmopathy. The 100 or so discovery patients were randomly split 7:3 into training and test sets. In addition, the study compared T-cell repertoires in thyroid tissue and in blood from several Graves' hyperthyroidism patients. Once sampling was done, hyperthyroidism patients were given methimazole at a starting dose of 30 mg daily, whereas ophthalmopathy patients were given high-dose intravenous methylprednisolone. The paper reports TCR Vbeta CDR3 sequencing of approximately 140 peripheral blood samples: 40 to 45 ophthalmopathy, under 80 hyperthyroidism and around 17 progressor patients.

This clonotype was seen only a few times. Its cognate antigen has yet to be identified. Qualities for individual bases were not recorded, and no much larger clone is one base off. Ophthalmopathy patients had moderately to severely active disease, Clinical Activity Score of at least 3, NOSPECS grade of at least 4, and duration under 3 months. Patients with uncontrolled infections, other autoimmune diseases, pregnancy or lactation were excluded. Diagnoses were established on the basis of clinical symptoms, serum thyroxine and TRAb, thyroid ultrasound, and orbital computed tomography. PBMCs were separated from roughly 9.6 ml of fresh peripheral blood using Ficoll-Paque density gradient centrifugation. Total RNA was extracted with Trizol reagent, and quality was checked on an Agilent 2100 Bioanalyzer. Findings and caveats that apply to the study as a whole: During validation, the model predicted progression to ophthalmopathy a median of about 6.3 months ahead of onset, with roughly 65% sensitivity and 72.22% specificity. Sample size was not statistically predetermined, and blinding of investigators to group allocation was not performed. A 13 V-J signature model separated ophthalmopathy from stable hyperthyroidism, with 87.88% sensitivity and 81.08% specificity in cross-validation and 80%/75% in testing. Blood samples also contained most of the expanded thyroid clonotypes (frequency above 0.001), which suggests that blood repertoires may reflect thyroid immune responses.

Amplification of TCR beta CDR3 regions was carried out from RNA transcripts. The first round of RT-PCR for the TCR CDR3 was performed with the HTBI primer set and the Qiagen OneStep RT-PCR kit. Libraries were constructed in a second round of multiplex PCR, after which size selection and purification were performed. The libraries were sequenced on an Illumina HiSeq2000 using paired-end 100 bp reads. Per the original workflow: SOAPnuke was used to process the raw data, throwing out any read that contained adapters or uncalled bases, had a mean Phred below 15, or lacked an exact constant-primer or identifier match. High-quality paired reads were merged using COPE v1.2.5, and each unique nucleotide sequence was defined as a clonotype. Clonotypes were aligned to IMGT TRBV, TRBD and TRBJ reference segments using MiTCR v1.1. The analysis was restricted to V-J combinations with a frequency above 0.0001, which together covered just over 99% of the repertoires. A TCS score was defined as the ratio of F50 (clonal expansion) to E x V (chaos), with BLOSUM62-based TCRdist applied between CDR3 peptides within each V-J. Welch's t-statistics and random forest reduced roughly 500 V-J features to 13, which were used in a naive Bayes classifier (R e1071). TCRdb passed the public sequencing reads through fastp at Q25 and MiXCR, retaining productive beta sequences. Every distinct CDR3 protein forms one entry, paired with its most common genes and DNA. None of the V and J calls come from the authors' own analysis; TCRdb made them. This sample comprises some 350,000 distinct CDR3 sequences, roughly an eighth of them detected only once. The top ten clonotypes cover 34% of the sample.

V trim: 3 bases; J trim: 0 bases; unmatched bases: 14. From a lookup of the germline V gene, CDR1 and CDR2 are MDHEN and SYDVKM. The CDR3 sequence holds 18 residues, the cysteine and phenylalanine included. The read is trimmed to its CDR3 DNA, 54 bases read in frame from base 1. This TCR was recovered from a woman aged 40 to 50 with Graves' ophthalmopathy. Here the chain combines TRBV28 and TRBJ2-7; 7 of the junction bases match TRBD1. Sequenced sample: blood. This receptor carries the CDR3 CASSFSPSTGQSSYEQYF. The sequenced DNA is TGTGCCAGCAGTTTTAGCCCCTCGACGGGACAGAGCTCCTACGAGCAGTACTTC.